This T cell receptor beta chain originates from a study of T cells in Graves' hyperthyroidism and ophthalmopathy. Study summary: At initial diagnosis, before any treatment had begun, peripheral blood was obtained.

For this clonotype: Its antigen is undetermined.

TCR beta CDR3 sequences were amplified from RNA transcripts. Primed by the HTBI set, a first-round RT-PCR was run on the TCR CDR3. Each CDR3 protein is one row after TCRdb ran MiXCR on the multiplex PCR reads. The table shows about 400,000 distinct CDR3 sequences, with 25% occurring only once. Stable disease denoted Graves' hyperthyroidism without ophthalmopathy progression within 18 months. Study observations and caveats: Progression to ophthalmopathy was predicted a median of 6.5 months early. Most clonotypes expanded in the thyroid (above 0.001) were also present in blood.

This CDR3 has 14 residues. V shed 7 bases, J shed 5 bases, and the junction held 7 bases outside the gene matches. The gene calls are TRBV12-3 or TRBV12-4 and TRBJ2-7, with 11 positions matching TRBD1. The TCR comes from a man aged 50 to 59 with Graves' hyperthyroidism. Sequenced input: blood. The CDR3 protein is CASTSRDRGNEQYF. CDR3 coding DNA: TGTGCCAGCACCTCCCGGGACAGGGGGAACGAGCAGTACTTC.